This T cell receptor (beta chain) was found in a study of T cells in Graves' hyperthyroidism and ophthalmopathy. RNA transcripts yielded amplified TCR beta CDR3 regions. Researchers ran a first-round RT-PCR on the TCR CDR3 using the HTBI primer set. TCRdb independently ran MiXCR on the multiplex PCR reads; one entry per CDR3 protein. This repertoire shows under 300,000 distinct CDR3 sequences, 12% to 15% found once; its top ten account for 30% to 35%. This clonotype occurred many times. CDR1 is SGHVS and CDR2 is FQNEAQ in the germline V gene. This CDR3 has 16 amino acids. Losses at the gene ends were 4 bases for V and 9 bases for J; bases not matched to a gene: 12.

The rearrangement links TRBV7-8 to TRBJ2-1, with TRBD2 matching 10 bases. Sequenced: blood. The sequence was collected from a woman between 50 and 59 years old with Graves' hyperthyroidism that later progressed to Graves' ophthalmopathy. The CDR3 is CASSSFGAGGQVEQFF. DNA of the CDR3: TGTGCCAGCAGCTCTTTCGGAGCGGGAGGGCAGGTTGAGCAGTTCTTC.